This TCR beta chain came from a study of cytotoxic CD8 clonotypes in ibrutinib-treated CLL. Findings and caveats of the study: Patients showed higher baseline clonality than age-matched healthy donors, and it tracked circulating CD8+ T-cell counts. The study found public clonotypes uncommon, contracting or stable on treatment.

Generated by immunoSEQ multiplex PCR, the TCRdb table keeps only in-frame clones and is missing some. The table lists approximately 10,000 clones, around 80% of them singletons. Note on this clone: Antigen unknown.

Between the trimmed V and J ends, which lost 2 bases and 2 bases, there was a span of 7 bases. The germline V gene has CDR1 SQVTM and CDR2 ANQGSEA. The CDR3 length is 13 residues. This clonotype originated in a human donor with chronic lymphocytic leukemia. V and J are TRBV29-1 and TRBJ1-5; D call uncertain. Sequenced material: PBMCs, taken at disease progression, from a patient treated with ibrutinib. The CDR3, as DNA: TGCAGCGTTGAATCCGGGGGCAATCAGCCCCAGCATTTT. This codes for CSVESGGNQPQHF.